The rows below give T cell receptor beta chains drawn from one sample of a study of cytomegalovirus exposure and HLA in healthy donors. The table came from immunoSEQ multiplex PCR; TCRdb's copy has only in-frame clones and leaves some out. The data contain approximately 140,000 clones, 75% to 80% of them singletons. The sequenced sample consisted of PBMCs. All receptors derive from a woman aged 50 to 60 in good health and CMV-seronegative. The CDR3 runs from the conserved cysteine through the conserved F or W. Each record gives: D gene, V gene, J gene, clone size, CDR3 protein, CDR3 DNA. The D gene is left open where the match is weak. The listing skips clone size in some rows; elsewhere it reads once, few, many or a size class.

.	TRBV25-1	TRBJ2-1	.	CASSRGSSYNEQFF	TGTGCCAGCAGTCGGGGGAGCTCCTACAATGAGCAGTTCTTC
TRBD1	TRBV5-1	TRBJ1-5	.	CASSLVQGGQPQHF	TGCGCCAGCAGCTTGGTACAGGGGGGCCAGCCCCAGCATTTT
TRBD2	TRBV6-1	TRBJ2-2	.	CASSVLASGGADTGELFF	TGTGCCAGCAGTGTTTTGGCTAGCGGGGGGGCGGACACCGGGGAGCTGTTTTTT
.	TRBV6-5	TRBJ2-1	.	CASSYSLRQGNNEQFF	TGTGCCAGCAGTTACTCCCTGCGGCAGGGCAACAATGAGCAGTTCTTC
.	TRBV5-4	TRBJ1-6	once	CASSLGSGLNSPLHF	TGTGCCAGCAGCTTGGGCTCAGGATTGAATTCACCCCTCCACTTT
.	TRBV7-6	TRBJ1-5	.	CASSAEQGSLDQPQHF	TGTGCCAGCAGTGCCGAGCAGGGTTCACTTGATCAGCCCCAGCATTTT
.	TRBV13	TRBJ2-1	few	CASSLVTLERQFF	TGTGCCAGCAGCTTAGTTACTTTGGAGAGGCAGTTCTTC
TRBD2	TRBV7-2	TRBJ2-3	.	CASSRRAGGPTDTQYF	TGTGCCAGCAGTCGAAGAGCGGGGGGCCCCACAGATACGCAGTATTTT
.	TRBV10-2	TRBJ2-7	.	CASSELRFSSYEQYF	TGCGCCAGCAGTGAGTTGCGGTTTAGCTCCTACGAGCAGTACTTC
TRBD1	TRBV5-1	TRBJ2-3	once	CASSPGQGTDTQYF	TGCGCCAGCAGCCCGGGACAGGGCACAGATACGCAGTATTTT
.	TRBV10-1	TRBJ2-5	.	CASSVSRGETQYF	TGCGCCAGCAGCGTATCCCGGGGGGAGACCCAGTACTTC
TRBD2	TRBV6-1	TRBJ2-2	.	CASSRGGNTGELFF	TGTGCCAGCAGTCGGGGGGGGAACACCGGGGAGCTGTTTTTT
TRBD1	TRBV23-1	TRBJ2-1	.	CASSQGQDRGIPSYNEQFF	TGCGCCAGCAGCCAAGGACAGGACAGGGGGATACCCTCCTACAATGAGCAGTTCTTC
TRBD1	TRBV2	TRBJ2-7	.	CATSFRDRRYF	TGTGCCACCTCATTCCGGGACAGGCGGTACTTC
TRBD1	TRBV5-1	TRBJ1-4	once	CASSPDRGANEKLFF	TGCGCCAGTAGCCCCGACAGGGGGGCTAATGAAAAACTGTTTTTT